This TCR beta chain derives from a study of T cell changes during pregnancy in multiple sclerosis. This CDR3 contains 13 residues. The germline V gene encodes CDR1 SGHRS and CDR2 YFSETQ. The ends were cut back, 1 base at V and 8 bases at J, with 12 bases in the middle. This clone has only a few counts. Data came from immunoSEQ multiplex PCR; TCRdb stores just in-frame clones and leaves some out. The table records 35,000 to 50,000 clones, approximately 91% of them present only once. Sequenced material: CD4+ T cells from peripheral blood mononuclear cells, taken after pregnancy. The chain recombines TRBV5-1 with TRBJ1-1; tentatively, D is TRBD1 (5 bases). The TCR was taken from a female donor in good health, enrolled as a control in a pregnancy study. In DNA, the CDR3 is TGCGCCAGCAGCTTGAGGCGGGAGGGGGAAGCTTTCTTT. Encoded protein: CASSLRREGEAFF.